A single sample is the source of the 16 T cell receptor beta chains below, sequenced in a study of technical replicates of blood from a few donors (dated by TCRdb to the late 2010s). The library relied on the immunoSEQ multiplex PCR assay. TCRdb retrieved this table from immuneACCESS and kept in-frame rearrangements only. Not all clones are present; in checked studies, unresolved V genes account for under half, and no reason is known for the remainder. The sample records tens of thousands of clones, 95% to 97% of which are singletons. The ten largest make up approximately 0.3% of the sample. The sample was T cells isolated from PBMCs. All receptors derive from a human donor in good health.

The chain has TRBV7-9 and TRBJ1-3; D is uncertain. The length of the CDR3 is 13 residues. The V gene's germline CDR1 is SEHNR and CDR2 FQNEAQ (reference sequence). The V end lost 1 base, the J end lost 4 bases, and 5 bases lay between the germline ends. The DNA of the CDR3 is TGTGCCAGCAGCTTAGGTAGCGGAAACACCATATATTTT. This codes for CASSLGSGNTIYF.

V gene TRBV30 combines with J gene TRBJ1-5; D ambiguous. The CDR3 is 13 amino acids. V lost 0 bases and J 5 bases, leaving 8 bases between the germline ends. Germline-derived CDR1 and CDR2 are GTSNPN and SVGIG (reference sequence). CDR3 sequence reads: CAWSVLSHQPQHF. The CDR3 coding sequence is TGTGCCTGGAGTGTTCTATCTCATCAGCCCCAGCATTTT.

This chain links TRBV5-6 with TRBJ1-1, with 9 bases that match TRBD1. The CDR3 is 15 residues long. CDR1 is SGHDT and CDR2 is YYEEEE in the germline V gene. Germline trimming cut 3 bases from V and 5 bases from J; bases unmatched to any gene: 8. CDR3 in amino acids: CASSWGTGTKTEAFF. As DNA, the CDR3 is TGTGCCAGCAGCTGGGGGACAGGGACGAAAACTGAAGCTTTCTTT.

This chain links TRBV4-1 with TRBJ2-3; possibly TRBD1 for D (6 bases). The ends were cut back, 0 bases at V and 0 bases at J, with 7 bases in the middle. Germline CDR1 is MGHRA and CDR2 is YSYEKL. CDR3 length: 15 amino acids. In DNA, the CDR3 is TGCGCCAGCAGCCAAGAGGGGGCTAGCACAGATACGCAGTATTTT. Its protein product is CASSQEGASTDTQYF.

V usage is TRBV19 and J usage is TRBJ2-1; TRBD1 agrees at 10 bases. This CDR3 region has 16 residues. V gave up 4 bases and J gave up 4 bases; unmatched junction bases: 7. Germline CDR1 is LNHDA and CDR2 is SQIVND (reference sequence). This chain's CDR3 is CASSRQGAGAYNEQFF. In DNA form, the CDR3 reads TGTGCCAGTAGTAGACAGGGGGCAGGGGCTTACAATGAGCAGTTCTTC. Drawing the rest from reference TRBV19 and TRBJ2-1, the complete variable domain is DGGITQSPKYLFRKEGQNVTLSCEQNLNHDAMYWYRQDPGQGLRLIYYSQIVNDFQKGDIAEGYSVSREKKESFPLTVTSAQKNPTAFYLCASSRQGAGAYNEQFFGPGTRLTVL.

This chain links TRBV10-3 with TRBJ2-3, with 13 bases identical to TRBD2. CDR3 length: 18 amino acids. J gave up 0 bases and V 4 bases, and 7 bases lay outside the gene matches. Germline V gene lookup returns CDR1 ENHRY and CDR2 SYGVKD. The CDR3 DNA reads TGTGCCATCAGTGTGACTAGCGGGAGGCCTACTAGCACAGATACGCAGTATTTT. Its translation is CAISVTSGRPTSTDTQYF.

The chain uses TRBV5-4 and TRBJ1-1; D not resolved. CDR3 length: 14 amino acids. V was cut by 0 bases and J by 1 base, with 7 bases left in between. Germline values: CDR1 SGHNT, CDR2 YYREEE (reference sequence). CDR3 amino acids: CASSLDSRNTEAFF. The CDR3 DNA sequence: TGTGCCAGCAGCTTGGACAGTAGGAACACTGAAGCTTTCTTT.

The chain uses TRBV18 and TRBJ1-1; 7 nucleotides agree with TRBD1. The CDR3 extends over 16 amino acids. Trimming took 1 base from V and 0 from J; bases not matched to a gene: 5. Germline values: CDR1 KGHSH, CDR2 LQKENI. CDR3 sequence: CASSPLRGTMNTEAFF. In DNA form, the CDR3 reads TGTGCCAGCTCACCACTCAGGGGGACCATGAACACTGAAGCTTTCTTT.

CDR3: CASSDRAGTEAFF. The CDR3 DNA reads TGTGCCAGCAGTGACAGGGCTGGCACTGAAGCTTTCTTT. This rearrangement joins TRBV2 to TRBJ1-1, with D possibly matching TRBD1 (5 bases). Deletions cut 3 bases from V and 4 bases from J, with 9 bases between. The CDR3 runs to 13 residues. The germline CDR1 and CDR2 sequences are SNHLY and FYNNEI.

This chain joins TRBV18 and TRBJ2-7; 12 bases match TRBD1. The CDR3 contains 16 residues. V lost 3 bases and J lost 7; bases outside the gene matches: 10. Per germline, CDR1 KGHSH and CDR2 LQKENI. CDR3 DNA: TGTGCCAGCTCACCTCAAGGCGGGACAGGGGGCAGTGAGCAGTACTTC. Protein sequence: CASSPQGGTGGSEQYF.

The chain links TRBV30 to TRBJ1-2; D remains ambiguous. The germline gives CDR1 GTSNPN, CDR2 SVGIG (reference sequence). V was cut by 0 bases and J by 4 bases, with 9 bases left in between. The CDR3 runs to 13 residues. CDR3 nucleotide sequence: TGTGCCTGGAGTGTATCTTGGCTCTATGGCTACACCTTC. Translated, it gives CAWSVSWLYGYTF.

This chain uses TRBV5-1 with TRBJ2-1, with TRBD2 identical over 8 bases. CDR3 size: 15 residues. With 4 bases clipped from V and 6 bases from J, the junction kept 9 bases outside the gene matches. Germline V gene sequence: CDR1 SGHRS, CDR2 YFSETQ. As DNA, the CDR3 is TGCGCCAGCAGCCCCTTAGCGGGAATGGGCAATGAGCAGTTCTTC. This sequence encodes CASSPLAGMGNEQFF.

V and J are TRBV6-5 and TRBJ2-1; 8 bases are a match to TRBD2. CDR1 MNHEY and CDR2 SVGAGI come from the germline V gene. CDR3 length: 15 residues. V shed 4 bases, J shed 7 bases, and the junction held 9 bases outside the gene matches. DNA for the CDR3: TGTGCCAGCAGTTTTGGACTAGCTTCGGCTAATGAGCAGTTCTTC. Translating it yields CASSFGLASANEQFF.

The chain uses TRBV6-1 and TRBJ1-2; 7 bases match TRBD1. Germline V gives CDR1 MNHNS, CDR2 SASEGT. This CDR3 spans 15 amino acids. The junction had 13 bases not matched to a gene; V was cut back by 7 bases and J by 5 bases. The CDR3 loop is CASTNRQGGFYGYTF. The CDR3 bases are TGTGCCAGCACCAACCGACAGGGCGGATTTTATGGCTACACCTTC.

In DNA, the CDR3 is TGTGCCAGCAGCGCTCCGGGGGAGCAGTTCTTC. Its translation: CASSAPGEQFF. The V and J genes are TRBV9 and TRBJ2-1; maybe TRBD2 (5 bases). The CDR3 loop spans 11 amino acids. From germline, CDR1 is SGDLS and CDR2 YYNGEE. Trimming pared 3 bases from V and 10 bases from J, leaving 8 bases between. The full variable domain, completed using reference TRBV9 and TRBJ2-1, is DSGVTQTPKHLITATGQRVTLRCSPRSGDLSVYWYQQSLDQGLQFLIQYYNGEERAKGNILERFSAQQFPDLHSELNLSSLELGDSALYFCASSAPGEQFFGPGTRLTVL.

In this sample, this clone turned up once. This chain uses TRBV9 with TRBJ2-7; D is ambiguous. The CDR3 length is 16 residues. From germline, CDR1 is SGDLS and CDR2 YYNGEE. V was cut by 4 bases and J by 1 base, with 18 bases left in between. CDR3 in DNA: TGTGCCAGCAGCCCCGTGGCAGGCTACCGATCCTACGAGCAGTACTTC. Protein: CASSPVAGYRSYEQYF.